A selection of T cell receptor beta chains follows, all from one sample in a study of blood T cell repertoires in COVID-19. Clones were sequenced by immunoSEQ multiplex PCR, and TCRdb holds only the in-frame ones, with some missing. Of roughly 410,000 clones in the sample, about 91% were seen once. The sample taken for sequencing was peripheral blood. The receptors here all came from a middle-aged woman with COVID-19, enrolled during active disease. Both conserved end residues are part of each CDR3.

V gene	J gene	CDR3 protein
TRBV5-1	TRBJ1-6	CASSSVAGTVDSPLHF
TRBV18	TRBJ1-3	CASSPTGFDRVFSGNTIYF
TRBV24-1	TRBJ2-3	CATSDGQVTDTQYF
TRBV4-3	TRBJ1-5	CASSQDSGNNQPQHF
TRBV7-2	TRBJ2-2	CASSLLRAGELFF
TRBV19	TRBJ1-5	CASQGQGAASNQPQHF
TRBV9	TRBJ1-3	CASSVWDRVTGNTIYF
TRBV4-2	TRBJ2-5	CASSQDFQVAGELETQYF
TRBV30	TRBJ1-5	CAWSAGNQPQHF
TRBV3-1/TRBV3-2	TRBJ1-1	CASSPIQGTAFF
TRBV25-1	TRBJ1-3	CASSAVSAGNTIYF
TRBV9	TRBJ2-1	CASSAGRETINEQFF
TRBV4-1	TRBJ2-7	CASSQLYRTGYEQYF
TRBV4-1	TRBJ2-7	CASSQYTGQDAYEQYF
TRBV15	TRBJ2-2	CATGTGTTGELFF
TRBV9	TRBJ1-1	CASSAITRAPNTEAFF
TRBV28	TRBJ2-5	CASSFPGQGGVQETQYF
TRBV4-3	TRBJ1-4	CASSPLMTRSGEKLFF
TRBV7-2	TRBJ2-3	CASNQVPTSTDTQYF
TRBV28	TRBJ1-5	CASSSLQGTNQPQHF
TRBV7-3	TRBJ2-5	CASSLDRGAETQYF
TRBV7-2	TRBJ2-6	CASSLDRVDGANVLTF
TRBV6-6	TRBJ2-7	CASSSRQGAYEQYF
TRBV6-5	TRBJ1-2	CASSYSTQTYGYTF
TRBV27	TRBJ2-5	CASRFGAGGETQYF
TRBV15	TRBJ1-3	CATRTGAGNTIYF
TRBV5-8	TRBJ1-5	CASSSGLLWNQPQHF
TRBV19	TRBJ1-2	CASSIAREGYTF
TRBV9	TRBJ1-2	CASALGGIQGYGYTF